What follows is one T cell receptor beta chain and its context. Its antigen is unknown. This record belongs to a study of CD8 T cells in Susac syndrome. Study results and limitations: The study admitted that it had a relatively small number of individuals in its TCR sequencing and HLA analysis.

TCR beta sequences were obtained from blood CD8+ and CD4+ T cells. The individuals used as controls were healthy donors who had been matched for both age and sex. While CD8+ and CD4+ T cells were isolated negatively, TEMRA cells were enriched by FACS. V dropped 7 bases and J dropped 5; count of bases not matched to a gene: 11. Germline CDR1 SQVTM, CDR2 ANQGSEA. The CDR3 runs 14 residues. A quantity of about 0.45 to 1 ug RNA underwent reverse transcription using random hexamers. Each CDR3 protein is one row after TCRdb ran MiXCR on the immunoSEQ multiplex PCR reads. Of 150,000 to 200,000 distinct CDR3 sequences listed, about 94% are singletons.

The chain carries TRBV29-1 and TRBJ2-5; TRBD1 matches 9 bases. The sequenced sample consisted of CD4+ T cells from PBMCs. This TCR was recovered from a human donor in good health. The CDR3 is CSGGDRVNLETQYF. The DNA for the CDR3 is TGCAGCGGGGGGGACAGGGTCAACCTTGAGACCCAGTACTTC.